This entry describes one T cell receptor beta chain. This record comes from a study of blood T cell repertoires in COVID-19. Study information: Spain, Italy and the United States supplied samples that represented acute and convalescent COVID-19. Nucleic acid was either cDNA or gDNA, and it came from T cells, B-cell-depleted T cells, or PBMCs.

In the authors' workflow: Estimation of nucleated cell counts relied on the amplification of reference gene primers. Profiling relied on immunoSEQ multiplex PCR, and the TCRdb table lists in-frame clones only, not all of them. D and trimming come from the DNA, and the V and J calls and clone size come from that table. The table lists under 150,000 clones, about 91% of them singletons. Germline V CDR1 and CDR2: SGHDN, FVKESK. The CDR3 loop spans 14 amino acids. Trimming removed 4 bases from V and 6 bases from J; junction bases left unmatched: 6. The material sequenced was peripheral blood. The chain carries TRBV14 and TRBJ2-3; 8 nucleotides line up with TRBD2. This TCR was recovered from a human donor in a cohort sampled during active COVID-19. The CDR3 region has the DNA TGTGCCAGCAGCCCGGGACTAGATTTGGATACGCAGTATTTT. Translating gives CASSPGLDLDTQYF.